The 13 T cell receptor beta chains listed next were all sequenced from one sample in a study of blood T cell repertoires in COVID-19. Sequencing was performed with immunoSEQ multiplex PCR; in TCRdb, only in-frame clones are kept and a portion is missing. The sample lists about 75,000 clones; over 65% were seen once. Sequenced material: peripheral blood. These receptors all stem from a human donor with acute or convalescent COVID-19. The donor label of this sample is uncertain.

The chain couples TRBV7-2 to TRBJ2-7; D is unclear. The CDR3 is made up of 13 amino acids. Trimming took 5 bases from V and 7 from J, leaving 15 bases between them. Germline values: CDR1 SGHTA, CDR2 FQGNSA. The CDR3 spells CASSNLRVGEQYF. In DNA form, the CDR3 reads TGTGCCAGCAGCAACTTAAGAGTCGGGGAGCAGTACTTC.

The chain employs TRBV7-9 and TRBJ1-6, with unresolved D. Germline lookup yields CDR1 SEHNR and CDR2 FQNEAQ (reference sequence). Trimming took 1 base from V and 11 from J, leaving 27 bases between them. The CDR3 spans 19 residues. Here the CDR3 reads CASSLVTGADPFIPPPLHF. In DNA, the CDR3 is TGTGCCAGCAGCTTAGTGACGGGAGCCGATCCCTTTATCCCACCACCCCTCCACTTT. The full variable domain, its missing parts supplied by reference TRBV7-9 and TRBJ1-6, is DTGVSQNPRHKITKRGQNVTFRCDPISEHNRLYWYRQTLGQGPEFLTYFQNEAQLEKSRLLSDRFSAERPKGSFSTLEIQRTEQGDSAMYLCASSLVTGADPFIPPPLHFGNGTRLTVT.

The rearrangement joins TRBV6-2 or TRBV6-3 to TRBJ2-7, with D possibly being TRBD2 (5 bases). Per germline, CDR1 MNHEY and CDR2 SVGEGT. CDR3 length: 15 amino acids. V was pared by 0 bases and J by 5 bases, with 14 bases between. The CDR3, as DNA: TGTGCCAGCAGTTACTCCTTCGCGAGGGCCGACGAGCAGTACTTC. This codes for CASSYSFARADEQYF.

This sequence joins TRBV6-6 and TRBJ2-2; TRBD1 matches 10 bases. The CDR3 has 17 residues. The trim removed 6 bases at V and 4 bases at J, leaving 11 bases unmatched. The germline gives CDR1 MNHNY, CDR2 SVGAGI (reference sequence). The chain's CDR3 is CASRRQGARSGTGELFF. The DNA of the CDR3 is TGTGCCAGCAGGCGACAGGGGGCGAGGAGCGGCACCGGGGAGCTGTTTTTT.

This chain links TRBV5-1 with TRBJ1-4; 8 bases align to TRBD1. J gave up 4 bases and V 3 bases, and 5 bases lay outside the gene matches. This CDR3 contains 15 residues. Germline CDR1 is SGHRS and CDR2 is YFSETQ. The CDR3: CASSYGQGFNEKLFF. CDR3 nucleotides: TGCGCCAGCAGCTACGGACAGGGATTTAATGAAAAACTGTTTTTT.

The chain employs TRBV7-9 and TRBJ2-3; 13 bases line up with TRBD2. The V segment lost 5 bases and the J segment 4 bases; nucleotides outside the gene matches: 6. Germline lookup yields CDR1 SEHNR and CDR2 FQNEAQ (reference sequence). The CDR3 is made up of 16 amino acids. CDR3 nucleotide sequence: TGTGCCAGCAGCAAACCCGGACTAGCGGGAGCAGATACGCAGTATTTT. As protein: CASSKPGLAGADTQYF.

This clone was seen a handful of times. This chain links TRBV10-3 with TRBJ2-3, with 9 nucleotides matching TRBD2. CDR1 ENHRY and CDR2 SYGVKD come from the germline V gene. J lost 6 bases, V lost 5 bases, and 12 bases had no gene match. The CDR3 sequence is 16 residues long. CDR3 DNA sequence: TGTGCCATCAGTCCTTGGGCTAGCGGGGCAGGGGATACGCAGTATTTT. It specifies CAISPWASGAGDTQYF.

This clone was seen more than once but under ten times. The CDR3 protein is CASSRDRGTEAFF. The CDR3 DNA follows: TGTGCCAGCAGTAGAGACAGGGGCACTGAAGCTTTCTTT. The chain joins TRBV6-2 or TRBV6-3 to TRBJ1-1; 8 nucleotides match TRBD1. CDR3 size: 13 residues. V trimming: 5 bases; J trimming: 4 bases; junction bases outside the gene matches: 3. Per germline, CDR1 MNHEY and CDR2 SVGEGT.

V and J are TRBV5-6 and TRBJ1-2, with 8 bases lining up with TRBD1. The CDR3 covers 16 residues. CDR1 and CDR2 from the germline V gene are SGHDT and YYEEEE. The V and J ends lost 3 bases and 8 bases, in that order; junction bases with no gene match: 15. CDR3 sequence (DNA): TGTGCCAGCAGCTCTGGGGGGACAGGCCTCCCGAGAGGCTACACCTTC. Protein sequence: CASSSGGTGLPRGYTF.

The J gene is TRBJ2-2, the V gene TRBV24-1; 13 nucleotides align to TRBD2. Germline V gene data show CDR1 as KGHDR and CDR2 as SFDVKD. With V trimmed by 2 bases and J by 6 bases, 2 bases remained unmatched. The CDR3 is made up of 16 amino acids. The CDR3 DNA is TGTGCCACCAGTGATTCTGGACTAGCGGGGGCCGGGGAGCTGTTTTTT. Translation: CATSDSGLAGAGELFF.

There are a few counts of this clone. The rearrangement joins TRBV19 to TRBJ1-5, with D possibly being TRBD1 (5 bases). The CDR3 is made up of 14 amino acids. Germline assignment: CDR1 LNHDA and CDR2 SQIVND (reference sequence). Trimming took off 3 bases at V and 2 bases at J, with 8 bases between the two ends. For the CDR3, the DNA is TGTGCCAGTAGTATTGTCAGGGGCAATCAGCCCCAGCATTTT. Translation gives CASSIVRGNQPQHF. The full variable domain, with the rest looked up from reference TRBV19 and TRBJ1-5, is DGGITQSPKYLFRKEGQNVTLSCEQNLNHDAMYWYRQDPGQGLRLIYYSQIVNDFQKGDIAEGYSVSREKKESFPLTVTSAQKNPTAFYLCASSIVRGNQPQHFGDGTRLSIL.

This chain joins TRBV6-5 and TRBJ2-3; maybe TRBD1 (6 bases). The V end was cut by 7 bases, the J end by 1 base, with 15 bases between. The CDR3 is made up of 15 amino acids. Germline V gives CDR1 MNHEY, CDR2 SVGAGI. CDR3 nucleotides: TGTGCCAGCAACCCAGGGGTTGCGGGCACAGATACGCAGTATTTT. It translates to CASNPGVAGTDTQYF.

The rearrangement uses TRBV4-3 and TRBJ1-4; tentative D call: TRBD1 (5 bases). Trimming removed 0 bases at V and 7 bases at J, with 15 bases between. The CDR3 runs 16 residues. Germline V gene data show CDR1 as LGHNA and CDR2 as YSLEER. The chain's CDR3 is CASSQETWGGIEKLFF. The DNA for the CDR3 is TGCGCCAGCAGCCAAGAAACCTGGGGGGGGATTGAAAAACTGTTTTTT.